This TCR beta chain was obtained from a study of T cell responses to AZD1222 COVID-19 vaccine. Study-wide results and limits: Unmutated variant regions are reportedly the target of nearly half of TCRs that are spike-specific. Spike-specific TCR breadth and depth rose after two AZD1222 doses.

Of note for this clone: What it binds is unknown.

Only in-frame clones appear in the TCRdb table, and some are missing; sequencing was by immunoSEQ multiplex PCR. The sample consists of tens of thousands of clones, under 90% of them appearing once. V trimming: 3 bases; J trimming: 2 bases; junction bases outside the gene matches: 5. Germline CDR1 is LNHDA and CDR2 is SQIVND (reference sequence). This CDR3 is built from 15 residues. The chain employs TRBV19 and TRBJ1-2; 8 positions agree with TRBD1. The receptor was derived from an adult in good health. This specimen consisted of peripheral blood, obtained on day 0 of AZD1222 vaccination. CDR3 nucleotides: TGTGCCAGTAGTATCGGACAGGGCGTGAACTATGGCTACACCTTC. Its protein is CASSIGQGVNYGYTF.